These 15 T cell receptor beta chains share one sample of origin, sequenced in a study of T cell repertoires in cytomegalovirus infection. For these receptors, no antigen is known. TCRdb redid the calling of the reads with MiXCR, one entry per CDR3 protein. The sample shows some 800,000 distinct CDR3 sequences, 29% of them seen only once. Here the sequenced sample was cultured CD8+ T cells from PBMCs, taken from culture after CMV antigen stimulation. The receptors originated from a human donor in good health (CMV status not recorded). Some clones in this sample may be carry-over from other donors' samples.

This clonotype was counted only a few times. V gene TRBV27 combines with J gene TRBJ1-5; possible D gene TRBD1, 5 bases. This CDR3 spans 15 amino acids. CDR1 is MNHEY, CDR2 SMNVEV, per germline (reference sequence). The ends were cut back, 5 bases at V and 7 bases at J, with 18 bases in the middle. As DNA, the CDR3 is TGTGCCAGCAGTCCATGGGCAGGGACCACGCAGCCCCAGCATTTT. As protein: CASSPWAGTTQPQHF.

This clonotype was seen only a few times. The V gene is TRBV2, the J gene TRBJ2-7, with 7 bases identical to TRBD1. J lost 0 bases, V lost 7 bases, and 6 bases had no gene match. The CDR3 is made up of 14 amino acids. The V gene's germline CDR1 is SNHLY and CDR2 FYNNEI. CDR3 sequence reads: CASIFGQVSYEQYV. In DNA, the CDR3 is TGTGCCAGCATATTTGGACAGGTCTCCTACGAGCAGTACGTC.

V and J are TRBV6-8 and TRBJ2-2, with D possibly called TRBD1 or TRBD2 (5 bases each). The CDR3 is made up of 17 amino acids. Germline V gives CDR1 MNHGY, CDR2 SAAAGT. The V gene lost 0 bases and the J gene lost 2 bases, with 13 bases spanning the gap. The CDR3 sequence: CASSYSMGVLNTGELFF. Here the CDR3 DNA reads TGTGCCAGCAGTTACTCGATGGGGGTTTTAAACACCGGGGAGCTGTTTTTT.

This clonotype has more than one count but fewer than ten. V gene TRBV9 combines with J gene TRBJ1-1; 8 bases are shared with TRBD1. CDR1 is SGDLS, CDR2 YYNGEE, per germline. V lost 3 bases to trimming and J lost 7 bases; unmatched junction nucleotides: 8. The CDR3 has 14 residues. The CDR3 loop is CASSAYGTGDEAFF. The CDR3 nucleotides are TGTGCCAGCAGCGCGTACGGGACAGGAGATGAAGCTTTCTTT.

There are a few counts of this clonotype. This chain uses TRBV7-3 with TRBJ2-1; TRBD1 matches 8 bases. The CDR3 runs 13 residues. The trim removed 6 bases at V and 7 bases at J, leaving 5 bases unmatched. Germline CDR1 and CDR2: SGHTA and FQGTGA. CDR3 sequence (DNA): TGTGCCAGCAGGCAGGGGGCTCCTAATGAGCAGTTCTTC. It specifies CASRQGAPNEQFF.

The chain has TRBV12-3 or TRBV12-4 and TRBJ1-4; 7 bases are shared with TRBD1. V was pared by 5 bases and J by 2 bases, with 8 bases of the junction left unmatched. The CDR3 is made up of 16 amino acids. CDR3 in DNA: TGTGCCAGCAGTCGACAGGGTATGGAGACTAATGAAAAACTGTTTTTT. It translates to CASSRQGMETNEKLFF.

This chain connects TRBV7-8 to TRBJ1-6; 9 nucleotides match TRBD1. Germline-derived CDR1 and CDR2 are SGHVS and FQNEAQ. This CDR3 is 17 amino acids long. The junction had 10 bases not matched to a gene; V was cut back by 1 base and J by 9 bases. The CDR3 reads CASSLEGTGNFGSPLHF. CDR3 DNA: TGTGCCAGCAGCTTAGAAGGGACAGGGAATTTTGGTTCACCCCTCCACTTT.

This clonotype has just a few counts. This chain uses TRBV10-3 with TRBJ1-2; a possible D gene is TRBD1 (6 bases). V shed 3 bases and J shed 6 bases, with 14 bases lying between them. CDR3 length equals 14 residues. Per the germline V gene, CDR1 is ENHRY and CDR2 is SYGVKD. The CDR3 DNA reads TGTGCCATCAGTGATTACCGACAGGTCCATGGCTACACCTTC. Protein: CAISDYRQVHGYTF.

CDR3 DNA: TGTGCCAGCAGCCTTACAGGGGCCGGGAACACTGAAGCTTTCTTT. Residues: CASSLTGAGNTEAFF. The V and J genes are TRBV6-5 and TRBJ1-1; 7 bases fit TRBD1. CDR3 length: 15 residues. Per germline, CDR1 MNHEY and CDR2 SVGAGI. After removal of 6 bases from V and 1 base from J, the junction contained 8 bases not matched to a gene.

This clonotype was counted only a few times. The gene calls are TRBV7-8 and TRBJ2-7; D tentatively fits TRBD1 or TRBD2 (5 bases each). CDR1 is SGHVS, CDR2 FQNEAQ, per germline. The V end lost 4 bases, the J end lost 3 bases, and 10 bases lay between the germline ends. The CDR3 is made up of 13 amino acids. CDR3 sequence reads: CASSSRDDYEQYV. In DNA form, the CDR3 reads TGTGCCAGCAGCTCCCGGGACGACTACGAGCAGTACGTC.

The V gene is TRBV15, the J gene TRBJ1-2; perhaps TRBD1 as D (5 bases). V lost 0 bases, J lost 5 bases, and 13 bases lay in between. The CDR3 length is 15 residues. Germline loops: CDR1 LNHNV, CDR2 YYDKDF (reference sequence). The CDR3: CATSRDIGDPYGYTF. Written as DNA, the CDR3 is TGTGCCACCAGCAGAGATATCGGGGACCCATATGGCTACACCTTC.

The chain recombines TRBV9 with TRBJ1-1; weak D call: TRBD1 (6 bases). Germline values: CDR1 SGDLS, CDR2 YYNGEE. V was pared by 3 bases and J by 7 bases, with 10 bases between. The CDR3 has 12 residues. The CDR3 region has the DNA TGTGCCAGCAGCGCCACAGGGTATGAAGCTTTCTTT. This codes for CASSATGYEAFF.

This clonotype was picked up many times. This rearrangement joins TRBV12-3 or TRBV12-4 to TRBJ2-2, with TRBD1 identical over 9 bases. J lost 0 bases, V lost 5 bases, and 10 bases had no gene match. The CDR3 contains 18 residues. CDR3 loop: CASSPRDRDYANTGELFF. The CDR3 coding sequence is TGTGCCAGCAGTCCCCGGGACAGGGACTACGCGAACACCGGGGAGCTGTTTTTT.

The chain combines TRBV7-6 with TRBJ2-2; TRBD2 is a possible D gene (6 bases). Germline CDR1 SGHVS, CDR2 FNYEAQ. The germline V and J ends were trimmed by 3 bases and 3 bases, with 8 bases remaining between them. This CDR3 has 14 residues. This chain's CDR3 is CASSLGLYTGELFF. DNA of the CDR3: TGTGCCAGCAGCTTGGGACTGTACACCGGGGAGCTGTTTTTT.

V is TRBV28 and J is TRBJ2-1; 12 positions match TRBD2. CDR3 length: 14 amino acids. Germline values: CDR1 MDHEN, CDR2 SYDVKM. Trimming cost V 6 bases and J 8 bases; bases outside gene matches: 5. The CDR3 reads CASRSSGGAYEQFF. CDR3 in DNA: TGTGCCAGCAGATCTAGCGGGGGGGCCTATGAGCAGTTCTTC. Complete variable domain (other parts from reference TRBV28 and TRBJ2-1): DVKVTQSSRYLVKRTGEKVFLECVQDMDHENMFWYRQDPGLGLRLIYFSYDVKMKEKGDIPEGYSVSREKKERFSLILESASTNQTSMYLCASRSSGGAYEQFFGPGTRLTVL.